This TCR beta chain was observed in a study of blood T cell repertoires in COVID-19. Sequenced by immunoSEQ multiplex PCR; TCRdb stores in-frame clones only, minus some. The sample holds some 240,000 clones, over 80% seen once. The CDR3 runs 16 residues. The ends were cut back, 0 bases at V and 3 bases at J, with 18 bases in the middle. CDR1 and CDR2 (germline): GTSNPN, SVGIG (reference sequence). The sequence came from a woman aged 40 to 50 who had recovered from COVID-19. The J gene is TRBJ2-7, the V gene TRBV30; TRBD2 is a possible D gene (7 bases). Input material: peripheral blood. The CDR3 sequence: CAWSVRIAGAFYEQYF. The CDR3 DNA reads as TGTGCCTGGAGTGTTAGAATTGCGGGGGCCTTCTACGAGCAGTACTTC. The variable domain in full, completed from reference TRBV30 and TRBJ2-7, reads SQTIHQWPATLVQPVGSPLSLECTVEGTSNPNLYWYRQAAGRGLQLLFYSVGIGQISSEVPQNLSASRPQDRQFILSSKKLLLSDSGFYLCAWSVRIAGAFYEQYFGPGTRLTVT.